This T cell receptor (beta chain) stems from a study of blood T cell repertoires in COVID-19. Overall study: Samples representing acute and convalescent COVID-19 were sourced from the United States, Italy and Spain.

Some clones are missing from TCRdb's copy, which holds only in-frame ones; the method was immunoSEQ multiplex PCR. The sample has approximately 100,000 clones, 70% to 90% seen once. The specimen sequenced was peripheral blood. The sequence derives from a human donor in a cohort sampled during active COVID-19.

The CDR3 protein is CASYRGRNLNTEAFF. The CDR3 DNA is TGTGCCAGTTACAGGGGACGAAATTTGAACACTGAAGCTTTCTTT. V is TRBV19 and J is TRBJ1-1; 7 bases align to TRBD1. The CDR3 sequence is 15 residues long. Trimming removed 8 bases from V and 0 bases from J; junction bases left unmatched: 9. Germline loops: CDR1 LNHDA, CDR2 SQIVND (reference sequence).